This TCR beta chain was observed in a study of cytomegalovirus exposure and HLA in healthy donors. Study-wide results and caveats: Analysis performed later showed TCR beta chains linked to HLA being more clonally expanded than equally common others.

PCR employed 60 Vbeta and 13 Jbeta primers. Measured with immunoSEQ multiplex PCR; TCRdb has only the in-frame clones, and not every one. The sample yields around 170,000 clones, approximately 88% seen once. In regard to this clone: The target antigen is unknown.

Germline trimming cut 2 bases from V and 4 bases from J; bases unmatched to any gene: 2. Germline assignment: CDR1 MNHEY and CDR2 SVGAGI. This CDR3 is 14 amino acids long. The sequence came from a woman aged 18-29 years in good health and CMV-seronegative. The sample was PBMCs. The genes are TRBV6-5 and TRBJ1-2; 9 bases match TRBD1. CDR3 coding DNA: TGTGCCAGCAGTTACGACAGGGGGGCCTATGGCTACACCTTC. As protein: CASSYDRGAYGYTF.